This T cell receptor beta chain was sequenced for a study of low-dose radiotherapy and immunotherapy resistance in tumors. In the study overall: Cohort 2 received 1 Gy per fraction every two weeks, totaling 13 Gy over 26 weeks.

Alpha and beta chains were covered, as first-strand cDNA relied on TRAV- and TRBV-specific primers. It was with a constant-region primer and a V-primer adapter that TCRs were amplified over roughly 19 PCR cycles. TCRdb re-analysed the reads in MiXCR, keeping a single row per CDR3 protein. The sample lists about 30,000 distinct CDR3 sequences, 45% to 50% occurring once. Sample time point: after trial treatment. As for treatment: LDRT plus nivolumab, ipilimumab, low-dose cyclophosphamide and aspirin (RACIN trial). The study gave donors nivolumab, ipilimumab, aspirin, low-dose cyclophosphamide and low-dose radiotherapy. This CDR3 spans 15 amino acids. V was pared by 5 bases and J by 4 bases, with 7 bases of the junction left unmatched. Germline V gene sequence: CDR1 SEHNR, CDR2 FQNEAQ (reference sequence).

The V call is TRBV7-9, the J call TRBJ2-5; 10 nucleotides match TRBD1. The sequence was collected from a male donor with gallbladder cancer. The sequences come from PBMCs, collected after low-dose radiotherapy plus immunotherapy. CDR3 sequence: CASSDRTGGGETQYF. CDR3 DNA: TGTGCCAGCAGCGACAGGACAGGGGGTGGAGAGACCCAGTACTTC. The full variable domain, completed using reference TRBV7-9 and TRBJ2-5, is DTGVSQNPRHKITKRGQNVTFRCDPISEHNRLYWYRQTLGQGPEFLTYFQNEAQLEKSRLLSDRFSAERPKGSFSTLEIQRTEQGDSAMYLCASSDRTGGGETQYFGPGTRLLVL.